These 21 T cell receptor beta chains were all obtained from the same sample, sequenced in a study of blood T cell repertoires in COVID-19. Method: immunoSEQ multiplex PCR; TCRdb's copy keeps in-frame clones and lacks some. The sample lists roughly 63,000 clones; approximately 89% were seen once. The material sequenced was peripheral blood. The source of these receptors is a man between 45 and 60 years old with active COVID-19.

The chain carries TRBV5-1 and TRBJ2-1; 10 positions agree with TRBD2. The CDR3 loop spans 17 amino acids. The ends lost 0 bases at V and 3 bases at J; junction bases unmatched: 6. Germline-derived CDR1 and CDR2 are SGHRS and YFSETQ. The CDR3 loop is CASSLDLAGANYNEQFF. CDR3 in DNA: TGCGCCAGCAGCTTGGACCTAGCGGGAGCTAACTACAATGAGCAGTTCTTC.

The chain employs TRBV9 and TRBJ2-1; 8 nucleotides line up with TRBD1. The length of the CDR3 is 15 residues. J gave up 5 bases and V 3 bases, and 7 bases lay outside the gene matches. The V gene's germline CDR1 is SGDLS and CDR2 YYNGEE. The CDR3 spells CASSDLNRGDNEQFF. CDR3 DNA sequence: TGTGCCAGCAGCGATCTTAACAGGGGGGACAATGAGCAGTTCTTC.

V and J are TRBV5-1 and TRBJ2-2; maybe TRBD1 (5 bases). Germline lookup yields CDR1 SGHRS and CDR2 YFSETQ. The CDR3 length is 14 residues. V was pared by 10 bases and J by 0 bases, with 13 bases between. The CDR3 reads CASGPATNTGELFF. The DNA for the CDR3 is TGCGCCTCAGGGCCAGCCACGAACACCGGGGAGCTGTTTTTT.

This chain uses TRBV10-1 with TRBJ2-7, with D possibly being TRBD1 (6 bases). The CDR3 sequence is 14 residues long. Trimming removed 2 bases from V and 1 base from J, with 9 bases in between. Germline values: CDR1 WNHNN, CDR2 SYGVQD (reference sequence). The CDR3, as DNA: TGCGCCAGCAGTGAGGGTAGGGGGTCCTACGAGCAGTACTTC. It translates to CASSEGRGSYEQYF.

This chain connects TRBV7-9 to TRBJ2-3; D may be TRBD2 (5 bases). The CDR3 loop spans 14 amino acids. Trimming removed 1 base from V and 6 bases from J, with 11 bases in between. Germline CDR1 is SEHNR and CDR2 is FQNEAQ (reference sequence). The CDR3: CASSLGGAVDTQYF. The CDR3 DNA is TGTGCCAGCAGCTTAGGCGGAGCGGTCGATACGCAGTATTTT.

This chain links TRBV6-5 with TRBJ1-4; D remains ambiguous. The CDR3 length is 14 residues. The germline V gene has CDR1 MNHEY and CDR2 SVGAGI. V was shortened by 0 bases and J by 6 bases, with 8 bases between the two germline ends. This CDR3 reads CASSYSASDEKLFF. The CDR3 DNA reads as TGTGCCAGCAGTTACTCGGCCTCCGATGAAAAACTGTTTTTT.

The chain recombines TRBV19 with TRBJ1-2, with 8 nucleotides matching TRBD1. Per germline, CDR1 LNHDA and CDR2 SQIVND (reference sequence). V was clipped by 6 bases and J by 4 bases; unmatched bases: 7. The CDR3 extends over 14 amino acids. The CDR3, as DNA: TGTGCCAGTAGCCAAGGACAGGGCTTCTATGGCTACACCTTC. Translating it yields CASSQGQGFYGYTF.

This clone was detected only once. J is TRBJ2-1 and V is TRBV7-3, with no clear D. Germline V gives CDR1 SGHTA, CDR2 FQGTGA. The CDR3 has 15 amino acids. V shed 5 bases and J shed 0 bases, with 11 bases lying between them. This CDR3 is CASSARSASYNEQFF. The CDR3 coding sequence is TGTGCCAGCAGCGCACGGAGTGCCTCCTACAATGAGCAGTTCTTC.

This chain uses TRBV5-6 with TRBJ2-7; D is ambiguous. CDR1 is SGHDT and CDR2 is YYEEEE in the germline V gene. CDR3 length: 13 residues. With 1 base removed from V and 6 bases from J, the gap between germline ends came to 11 bases. CDR3 nucleotides: TGTGCCAGCAGCTTGTGGTTATCCGGCGAGCAGTACTTC. Its protein is CASSLWLSGEQYF. The complete variable domain, with remaining parts taken from reference TRBV5-6 and TRBJ2-7, reads DAGVTQSPTHLIKTRGQQVTLRCSPKSGHDTVSWYQQALGQGPQFIFQYYEEEERQRGNFPDRFSGHQFPNYSSELNVNALLLGDSALYLCASSLWLSGEQYFGPGTRLTVT.

The V gene is TRBV11-2, the J gene TRBJ2-3, with TRBD2 matching over 8 bases. The CDR3 is 14 amino acids. Per germline, CDR1 SGHAT and CDR2 FQNNGV. With 1 base clipped from V and 5 bases from J, the junction kept 2 bases outside the gene matches. This chain's CDR3 is CASSLVTSGDTQYF. Here the CDR3 DNA reads TGTGCCAGCAGCTTAGTCACTAGCGGAGATACGCAGTATTTT.

The chain recombines TRBV2 with TRBJ1-3; D is unclear. Trimming took off 6 bases at V and 4 bases at J, with 19 bases between the two ends. From germline, CDR1 is SNHLY and CDR2 FYNNEI. The CDR3 length is 16 residues. This CDR3 is CASSADPAPGGNTIYF. In DNA, the CDR3 is TGTGCCAGCAGCGCTGACCCTGCTCCGGGAGGAAACACCATATATTTT.

The chain recombines TRBV5-1 with TRBJ2-2, with no clear D. CDR3 size: 14 residues. The germline CDR1 and CDR2 sequences are SGHRS and YFSETQ. Trimming pared 3 bases from V and 1 base from J, leaving 7 bases between. The CDR3 DNA follows: TGCGCCAGCAGCTCACAAAAGAACACCGGGGAGCTGTTTTTT. Amino acid sequence: CASSSQKNTGELFF.

The rearrangement links TRBV4-1 to TRBJ2-1, with a weak D call TRBD1 (5 bases). Between the trimmed V and J ends, which lost 1 base and 5 bases, there was a span of 12 bases. The CDR3 extends over 15 amino acids. From germline, CDR1 is MGHRA and CDR2 YSYEKL. CDR3 sequence (DNA): TGCGCCAGCAGCCAAGCGCAAGGGGATGACAATGAGCAGTTCTTC. Residues: CASSQAQGDDNEQFF.

The chain joins TRBV27 to TRBJ1-1; 7 nucleotides line up with TRBD1. CDR3 size: 14 residues. V shed 5 bases, J shed 0 bases, and the junction held 3 bases outside the gene matches. Germline-derived CDR1 and CDR2 are MNHEY and SMNVEV (reference sequence). The CDR3 DNA is TGTGCCAGCAGTATTACAGGGGTGAACACTGAAGCTTTCTTT. Its protein product is CASSITGVNTEAFF.

V usage is TRBV10-3 and J usage is TRBJ2-1; TRBD1 agrees at 8 bases. The trim removed 5 bases at V and 13 bases at J, leaving 7 bases unmatched. The CDR3 extends over 12 amino acids. Germline V gives CDR1 ENHRY, CDR2 SYGVKD. CDR3 in amino acids: CAISPGQGRQFF. DNA of the CDR3: TGTGCCATCAGTCCAGGACAGGGAAGACAGTTCTTC.

The chain joins TRBV6-1 to TRBJ1-5; 8 bases match TRBD1. The CDR3 consists of 16 residues. V lost 3 bases and J lost 3; bases outside the gene matches: 7. Germline V lookup: CDR1 MNHNS, CDR2 SASEGT. This CDR3 is CASSDWTGKLNQPQHF. CDR3 bases: TGTGCCAGCAGTGACTGGACAGGGAAACTCAATCAGCCCCAGCATTTT.

The chain carries TRBV6-2 or TRBV6-3 and TRBJ2-7; 9 nucleotides match TRBD2. Per the germline V gene, CDR1 is MNHEY and CDR2 is SVGEGT. This CDR3 is 16 amino acids long. Trimming cost V 2 bases and J 4 bases; bases outside gene matches: 9. The CDR3 DNA follows: TGTGCCAGCAGTTACGGCATTGAGCGGGGGGAGTACGAGCAGTACTTC. Its translation: CASSYGIERGEYEQYF.

This chain connects TRBV18 to TRBJ1-1, with TRBD1 matching 8 bases. V trimming: 6 bases; J trimming: 5 bases; junction bases outside the gene matches: 5. The CDR3 is 13 amino acids. Germline lookup yields CDR1 KGHSH and CDR2 LQKENI. The DNA of the CDR3 is TGTGCCAGCTCGCCTACAGGGGGGACTGAAGCTTTCTTT. This sequence encodes CASSPTGGTEAFF.

The rearrangement links TRBV5-1 to TRBJ1-2; 9 bases match TRBD1. Germline V gives CDR1 SGHRS, CDR2 YFSETQ. The CDR3 is 15 residues long. V gave up 5 bases and J gave up 3 bases; unmatched junction bases: 8. The CDR3 region is CASRAGTGIDYGYTF. In nucleotides, the CDR3 is TGCGCCAGCAGAGCCGGGACAGGGATTGACTATGGCTACACCTTC.

This rearrangement joins TRBV4-1 to TRBJ2-7; 9 positions match TRBD2. Germline CDR1 is MGHRA and CDR2 is YSYEKL. The CDR3 is 16 residues long. The trim removed 2 bases at V and 2 bases at J, leaving 7 bases unmatched. This chain's CDR3 is CASSQTASSGAYEQYF. As DNA, the CDR3 is TGCGCCAGCAGCCAAACGGCGTCTAGCGGGGCCTACGAGCAGTACTTC.

The J gene is TRBJ1-2, the V gene TRBV2; no reliable D call. Germline V gene sequence: CDR1 SNHLY, CDR2 FYNNEI. Trimming cost V 3 bases and J 4 bases, with 12 bases left between them. There are 14 residues in the CDR3. The CDR3 DNA reads as TGTGCCAGCAGTGATACACCCAGCGCCTATGGCTACACCTTC. Protein: CASSDTPSAYGYTF.